This is a list of T cell receptor beta chains from one sample in a study of shared clonotypes between healthy human individuals. Assay used: immunoSEQ multiplex PCR; TCRdb lists only in-frame clones, some missing. The sample has roughly 680,000 clones, roughly 72% seen once; the top ten hold under 2%. The sequencing sample was made of memory CD4+ T cells sorted from blood. Every receptor here comes from a woman in her thirties in good health. Both conserved end residues are part of each CDR3. D genes are given only for firm matches. Clone size is not always given. Where it is, it says once, few, many or a class for expanded clones.

v_call	j_call	clone_size	d_call	cdr3_length	cdr3_nt	cdr3_aa
TRBV19	TRBJ2-1	NA	NA	15	TGTGCCAGCACCCCTGGGCAGCGGTTGTACAATGAGCAGTTCTTC	CASTPGQRLYNEQFF
TRBV7-8	TRBJ2-7	NA	NA	15	TGTGCCAGCAGCTTAATCACAAACGGGCCCTACGAGCAGTACTTC	CASSLITNGPYEQYF
TRBV9	TRBJ2-1	NA	TRBD1	16	TGTGCCAGCAGCGTAGTACCGAGCAACGAGGGGGCTGAGCAGTTCTTC	CASSVVPSNEGAEQFF
TRBV23-1	TRBJ1-2	NA	NA	14	TGCGCCAGCAGTCAATCGGTTAAGGGGAACGGCTACACCTTC	CASSQSVKGNGYTF
TRBV7-8	TRBJ2-1	once	NA	16	TGTGCCAGCAGCTCTTCTCGGGAGATAATGCGTCCTGAGCAGTTCTTC	CASSSSREIMRPEQFF
TRBV10-3	TRBJ2-7	NA	NA	11	TGTGCCATCGGCCAGGACTACGAGCAGTACTTC	CAIGQDYEQYF
TRBV6-1	TRBJ2-3	NA	NA	15	TGTGCCAGCAGTTGGGCATTACGCATACCGAATACGCAGTATTTT	CASSWALRIPNTQYF
TRBV5-1	TRBJ1-3	NA	NA	14	TGCGCCAGCAGCCCGGTGGCAGGTGGAAACACCATATATTTT	CASSPVAGGNTIYF
TRBV6-5	TRBJ1-1	NA	NA	12	TGTGCCAGCAGTCGGGGGGGCACTGAAGCTTTCTTT	CASSRGGTEAFF
TRBV25-1	TRBJ2-7	NA	TRBD1	16	TGTGCCAGCAGTGAAAGTAGGACAGGGGACTCCTACGAGCAGTACTTC	CASSESRTGDSYEQYF
TRBV29-1	TRBJ2-7	NA	TRBD2	14	TGCAGCGTCGCCGGGACTAGCGGTTCCTACGAGCAGTACTTC	CSVAGTSGSYEQYF